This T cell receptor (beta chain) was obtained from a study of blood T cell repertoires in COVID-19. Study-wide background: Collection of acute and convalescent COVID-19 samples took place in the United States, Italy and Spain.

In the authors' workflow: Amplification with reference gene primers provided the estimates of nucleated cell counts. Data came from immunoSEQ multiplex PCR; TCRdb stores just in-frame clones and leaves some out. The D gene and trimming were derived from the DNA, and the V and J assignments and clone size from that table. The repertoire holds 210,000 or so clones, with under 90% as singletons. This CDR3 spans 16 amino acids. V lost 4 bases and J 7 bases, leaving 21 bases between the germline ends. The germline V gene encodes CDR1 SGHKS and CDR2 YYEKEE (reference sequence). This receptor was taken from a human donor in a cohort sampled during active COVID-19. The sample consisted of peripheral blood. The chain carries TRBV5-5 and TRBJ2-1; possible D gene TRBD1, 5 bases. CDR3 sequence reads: CASSLLIGQLENEQFF. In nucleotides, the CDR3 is TGTGCCAGCAGCCTACTAATAGGACAACTGGAGAATGAGCAGTTCTTC.